The TCR beta chain described here comes from a study of technical replicates of blood from a few donors. Germline assignment: CDR1 MNHNY and CDR2 SVGAGI (reference sequence). Deletions cut 0 bases from V and 0 bases from J, with 9 bases between. This CDR3 has 16 amino acids. Data came from immunoSEQ multiplex PCR; TCRdb stores just in-frame clones and leaves some out. This sample has about 72,000 clones, with roughly 92% found just once. The chain joins TRBV6-6 to TRBJ1-3, with D unclear. Sequences were obtained from T cells isolated from PBMCs. This TCR came from a human donor in good health. The CDR3: CASSYSLPSSGNTIYF. DNA for the CDR3: TGTGCCAGCAGTTACTCGCTGCCTAGCTCTGGAAACACCATATATTTT.